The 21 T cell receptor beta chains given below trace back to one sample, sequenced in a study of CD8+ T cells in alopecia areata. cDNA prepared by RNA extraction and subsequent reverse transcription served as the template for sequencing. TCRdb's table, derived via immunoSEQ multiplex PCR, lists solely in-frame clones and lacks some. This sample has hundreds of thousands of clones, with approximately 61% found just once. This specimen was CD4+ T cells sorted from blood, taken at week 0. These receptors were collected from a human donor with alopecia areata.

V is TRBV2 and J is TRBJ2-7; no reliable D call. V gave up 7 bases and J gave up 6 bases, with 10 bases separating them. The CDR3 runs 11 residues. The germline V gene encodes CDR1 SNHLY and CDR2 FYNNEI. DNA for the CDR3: TGTGCCAGCACGGCCGTCCGCGAGCAGTACTTC. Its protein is CASTAVREQYF.

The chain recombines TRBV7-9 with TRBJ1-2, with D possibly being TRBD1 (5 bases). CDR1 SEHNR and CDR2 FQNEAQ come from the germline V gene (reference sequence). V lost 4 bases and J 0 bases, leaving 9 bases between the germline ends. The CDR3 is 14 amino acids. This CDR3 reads CASSSTGSNYGYTF. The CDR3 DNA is TGTGCCAGCAGCTCCACAGGATCTAACTATGGCTACACCTTC.

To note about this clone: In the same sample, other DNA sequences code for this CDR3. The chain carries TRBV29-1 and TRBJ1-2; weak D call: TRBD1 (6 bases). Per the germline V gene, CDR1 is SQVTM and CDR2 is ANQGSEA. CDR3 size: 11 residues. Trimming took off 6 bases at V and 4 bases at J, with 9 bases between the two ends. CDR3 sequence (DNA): TGCAGCGTCGGACAGAGCTATGGCTACACCTTC. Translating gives CSVGQSYGYTF.

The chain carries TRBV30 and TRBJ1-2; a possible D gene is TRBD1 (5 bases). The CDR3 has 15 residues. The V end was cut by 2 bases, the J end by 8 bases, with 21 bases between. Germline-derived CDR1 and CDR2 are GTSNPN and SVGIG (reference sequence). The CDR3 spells CAWSLGELGLGGYTF. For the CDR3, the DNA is TGTGCCTGGAGTTTGGGGGAATTGGGCCTCGGCGGCTACACCTTC.

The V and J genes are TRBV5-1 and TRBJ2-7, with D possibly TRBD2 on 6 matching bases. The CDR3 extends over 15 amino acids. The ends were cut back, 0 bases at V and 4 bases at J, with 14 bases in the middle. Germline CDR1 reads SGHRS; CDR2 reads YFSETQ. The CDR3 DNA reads TGCGCCAGCAGCTTGGCCCAGGGAGGCGGATACGAGCAGTACTTC. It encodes CASSLAQGGGYEQYF.

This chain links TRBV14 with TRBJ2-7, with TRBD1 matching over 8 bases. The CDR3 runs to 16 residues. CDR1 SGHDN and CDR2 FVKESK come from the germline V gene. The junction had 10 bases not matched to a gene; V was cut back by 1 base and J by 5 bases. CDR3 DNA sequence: TGTGCCAGCAGCCAAGCTCCCGGACAGGGAGGCCACGAGCAGTACTTC. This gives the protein CASSQAPGQGGHEQYF.

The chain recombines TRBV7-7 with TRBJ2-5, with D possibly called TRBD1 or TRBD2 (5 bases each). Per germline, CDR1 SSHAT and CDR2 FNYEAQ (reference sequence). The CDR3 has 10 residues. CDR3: CATFGATQYF. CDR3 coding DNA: TGTGCTACCTTCGGGGCCACCCAGTACTTC. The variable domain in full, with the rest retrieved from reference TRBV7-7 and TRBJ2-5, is GAGVSQSPRYKVTKRGQDVTLRCDPISSHATLYWYQQALGQGPEFLTYFNYEAQPDKSGLPSDRFSAERPEGSISTLTIQRTEQRDSAMYRCATFGATQYFGPGTRLLVL.

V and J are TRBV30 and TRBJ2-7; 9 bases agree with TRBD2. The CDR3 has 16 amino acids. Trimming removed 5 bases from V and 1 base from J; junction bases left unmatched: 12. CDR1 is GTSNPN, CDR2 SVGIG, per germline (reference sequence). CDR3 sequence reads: CAWGDPGLARSYEQYF. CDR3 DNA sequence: TGTGCCTGGGGGGATCCAGGACTAGCGAGATCCTACGAGCAGTACTTC.

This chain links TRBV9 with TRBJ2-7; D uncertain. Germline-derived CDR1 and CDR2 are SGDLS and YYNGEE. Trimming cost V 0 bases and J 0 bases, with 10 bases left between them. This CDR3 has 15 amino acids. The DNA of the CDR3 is TGTGCCAGCAGCGTAGAAATAGGTGCCTCCTACGAGCAGTACTTC. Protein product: CASSVEIGASYEQYF.

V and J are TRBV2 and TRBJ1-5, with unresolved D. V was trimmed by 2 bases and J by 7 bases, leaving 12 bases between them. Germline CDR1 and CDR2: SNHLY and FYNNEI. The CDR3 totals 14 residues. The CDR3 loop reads CASSEMGGSQPQHF. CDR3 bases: TGTGCCAGCAGTGAAATGGGTGGGTCCCAGCCCCAGCATTTT.

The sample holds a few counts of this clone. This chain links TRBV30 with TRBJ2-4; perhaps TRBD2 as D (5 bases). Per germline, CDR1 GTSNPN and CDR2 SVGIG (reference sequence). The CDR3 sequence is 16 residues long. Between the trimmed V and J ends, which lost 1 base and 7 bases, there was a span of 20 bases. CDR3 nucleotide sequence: TGTGCCTGGAGTGCCCGACCCGGCCGGGGTGGGAACATTCAGTACTTC. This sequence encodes CAWSARPGRGGNIQYF.

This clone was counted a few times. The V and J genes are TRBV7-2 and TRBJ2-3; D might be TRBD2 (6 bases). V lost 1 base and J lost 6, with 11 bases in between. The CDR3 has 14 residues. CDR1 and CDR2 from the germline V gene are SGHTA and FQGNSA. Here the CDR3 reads CASSLDGGGDTQYF. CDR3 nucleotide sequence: TGTGCCAGCAGCTTAGACGGGGGTGGCGATACGCAGTATTTT.

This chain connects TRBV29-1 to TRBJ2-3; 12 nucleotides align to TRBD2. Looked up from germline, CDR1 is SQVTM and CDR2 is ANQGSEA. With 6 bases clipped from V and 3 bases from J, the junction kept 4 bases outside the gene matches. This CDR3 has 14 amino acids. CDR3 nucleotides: TGCAGCGTGTCTAGCGGGGGGGCGACAGATACGCAGTATTTT. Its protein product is CSVSSGGATDTQYF.

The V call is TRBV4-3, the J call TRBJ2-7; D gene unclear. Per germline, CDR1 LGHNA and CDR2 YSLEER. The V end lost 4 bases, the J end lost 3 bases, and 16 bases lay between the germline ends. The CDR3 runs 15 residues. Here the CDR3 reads CASSLRPEFHYEQYF. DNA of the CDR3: TGCGCCAGCAGCCTGAGGCCGGAGTTTCACTACGAGCAGTACTTC.

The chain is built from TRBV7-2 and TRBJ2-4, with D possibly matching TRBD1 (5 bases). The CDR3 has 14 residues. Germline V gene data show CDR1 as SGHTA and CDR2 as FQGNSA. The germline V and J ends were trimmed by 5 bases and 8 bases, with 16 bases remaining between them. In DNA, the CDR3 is TGTGCCAGCAGCCTGACGGCTGGCAGGGACATTCAGTACTTC. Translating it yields CASSLTAGRDIQYF.

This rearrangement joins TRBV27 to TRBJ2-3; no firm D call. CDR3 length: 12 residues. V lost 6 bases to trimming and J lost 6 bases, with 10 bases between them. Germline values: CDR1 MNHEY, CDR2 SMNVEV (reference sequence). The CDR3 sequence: CASSGDSDTQYF. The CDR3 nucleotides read TGTGCCAGCAGCGGCGATAGCGATACGCAGTATTTT.

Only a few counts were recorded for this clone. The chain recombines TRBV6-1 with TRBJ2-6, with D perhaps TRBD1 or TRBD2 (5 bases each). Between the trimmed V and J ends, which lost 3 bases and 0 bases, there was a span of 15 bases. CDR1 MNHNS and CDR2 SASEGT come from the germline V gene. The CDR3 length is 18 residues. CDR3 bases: TGTGCCAGCAGTGACAACCGGGACGACGACTCTGGGGCCAACGTCCTGACTTTC. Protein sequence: CASSDNRDDDSGANVLTF.

Here the CDR3 DNA reads TGCGCCAGCAGCCTCGACAGGGAGCGGGAGACCCAGTACTTC. This encodes CASSLDRERETQYF. The V call is TRBV5-1, the J call TRBJ2-5; 7 nucleotides agree with TRBD1. The V segment lost 4 bases and the J segment 5 bases; nucleotides outside the gene matches: 8. This CDR3 is 14 amino acids long. CDR1 and CDR2 (germline): SGHRS, YFSETQ. The full variable domain, its missing parts supplied by reference TRBV5-1 and TRBJ2-5, is KAGVTQTPRYLIKTRGQQVTLSCSPISGHRSVSWYQQTPGQGLQFLFEYFSETQRNKGNFPGRFSGRQFSNSRSEMNVSTLELGDSALYLCASSLDRERETQYFGPGTRLLVL.

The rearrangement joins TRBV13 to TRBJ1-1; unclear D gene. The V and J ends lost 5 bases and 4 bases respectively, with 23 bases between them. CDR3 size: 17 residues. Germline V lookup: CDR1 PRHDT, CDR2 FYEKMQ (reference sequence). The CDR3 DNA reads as TGTGCCAGCAGCACCAAGGGAAAGTCAGGCTTTGGCACTGAAGCTTTCTTT. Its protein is CASSTKGKSGFGTEAFF.

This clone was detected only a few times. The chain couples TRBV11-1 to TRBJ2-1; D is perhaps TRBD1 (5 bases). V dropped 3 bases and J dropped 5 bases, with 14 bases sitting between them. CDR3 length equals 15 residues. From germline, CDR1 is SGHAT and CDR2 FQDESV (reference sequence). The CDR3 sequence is CASSFLGPVNNEQFF. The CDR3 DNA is TGTGCCAGCAGCTTTCTGGGGCCGGTGAACAATGAGCAGTTCTTC.

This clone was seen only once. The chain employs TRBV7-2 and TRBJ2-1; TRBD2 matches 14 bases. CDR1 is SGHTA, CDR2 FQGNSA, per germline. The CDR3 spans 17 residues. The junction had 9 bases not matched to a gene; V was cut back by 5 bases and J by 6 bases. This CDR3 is CASSQRTSGGRFNEQFF. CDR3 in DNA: TGTGCCAGCAGCCAACGGACTAGCGGGGGGCGCTTCAATGAGCAGTTCTTC.